The present TCR beta chain was sequenced within a study of cytomegalovirus exposure and HLA in healthy donors (dated by TCRdb to about 2017). Describing the broader study: In an earlier analysis of around 540 of the donors, 276 Gb of sequence data and 90 million to 130 million unique TCR beta sequences from roughly 190 million T cells were reported. To predict cytomegalovirus infection status, the study brought together high-throughput TCR immunosequencing, statistical association of individual TCRs with disease status, and machine learning. In a later genetic analysis, genome-wide SNP genotypes for about 55% of the roughly 700 donors were used, and that subset was treated as a discovery cohort. The study was designed to test whether signatures of past pathogen exposure could be identified by cataloging public T cell receptors. In the later analysis, no new phenotypic data were used to find candidate immune exposures; instead, reliance was placed on TCR beta sequences and their occurrence across donors. The study used immunosequencing to profile the T cell repertoires of several hundred subjects and linked those repertoires to cytomegalovirus serostatus. To study patterns of TCR occurrence, a later analysis re-analyzed previously published TCR beta repertoires from around 700 donors and added high-resolution HLA genotyping. Among roughly 400 genotyped donors of the cohort, an average of approximately 250,000 unique TCR beta nucleotide sequences were sequenced per donor, roughly 18% of them non-productive. Besides the first cohort of under 700 subjects, a separate validation cohort made up of 120 different subjects was used. The number of typed donors differed by locus: about 629-630 for A, B, C, DRB1 and DQB1; some 500 for DQA1; fewer than 610 for DPA1; and 400 to 480 for DPB1. Of the approximately 370 genotyped donors, 65% to 90% were placed in the genetic ancestry cluster associated with self-reported Caucasian donors. Several DR-DQ haplotypes were treated as single units for association and clustering because of strong linkage in the cohort. Alongside the repertoire data, information on donor age, sex, ethnicity and CMV serostatus was compiled. An earlier analysis of around 640 of the donors used high-throughput TCR beta sequencing to judge whether each TCR beta V gene segment behaved as functional or pseudogenic. Both class I and class II loci were covered by HLA typing, at four-digit resolution. About 330 gigabases of sequencing data and approximately 91 million unique TCR sequences made up an early release that covered nearly 650 HLA-typed donors. Every repertoire in the discovery cohort had been generated on one and the same sequencing platform.

In total, fewer than 750 healthy bone marrow donors made up the cohort. Cohort members were all nominally healthy when sampled, although unrecorded immune exposures were likely present. The donor tested CMV seronegative and was one of the 352 seronegative cohort members. A peripheral blood sample was provided by each donor, and peripheral blood mononuclear cells were used for TCR beta sequencing. The Qiagen DNeasy Blood Extraction Kit was used to extract genomic DNA from the blood cell samples. CDR1 and CDR2 (SNHLY, FYNNEI) derive from the germline V gene. Relative to germline, V is 3 bases shorter and J is 2 bases shorter, with 8 bases between their ends. CDR3 length: 14 amino acids, cysteine to phenylalanine. Only the CDR3 DNA is retained, 42 bases long and in frame from the first base. Study-wide conclusions, independent of this receptor: Sequencing depth was assumed to be roughly uniform across donors in the presence/absence analyses, though that assumption may not hold. Most TCR sequences were seen in very few donors, while some public TCRs were found in many individuals. Some 15 rarely observed V segments, including chromosome 9 orphons, were excluded from the earlier analysis of about 600 of the donors because counts were too low. Several of the top co-occurrence clusters appeared to be linked to parvovirus B19, influenza, CMV and Epstein-Barr virus, according to a later analysis. CMV serostatus was the only immune exposure information available for the cohort. A later analysis associated about 18,000 TCR beta sequences with specific HLA alleles at a false discovery rate of 0.05. According to a later analysis, TCR association rates differed among HLA loci, with DRB1 alleles showing the most associated TCRs and HLA-C alleles showing the fewest. A few of the identified cytomegalovirus-associated TCR beta chains were confirmed in vitro to be specific for cytomegalovirus antigens. An earlier analysis of approximately 570 of the donors showed that most TCR beta V segments appeared in productive rearrangements either about 87% or about 30% of the time, which broadly matched IMGT annotations. A cluster of highly shared sequence variants was judged likely to represent a technical artifact of the sequencing pipeline. The classifier was reported to diagnose cytomegalovirus status with high specificity and sensitivity in both the original cohort and the validation cohort. In the study, approximately 160 TCR beta chains were listed as associated with cytomegalovirus. The 87-base-pair reads could not distinguish some IMGT-functional V segments, including TRBV6-2 and TRBV6-3, so those segments were excluded. A later analysis found that most CMV-associated TCR beta chains appeared HLA-restricted, with HLA associations seemingly driven largely by CMV exposure. Because HLA typing was missing for some donors at each locus, association tests included only the typed subset. Strong co-occurrence of HLA alleles, especially DR and DQ, made assigning TCR associations to individual alleles difficult. Correlated functional status among segregating V segments might be attributable to linkage disequilibrium, but an unknown experimental factor could not be ruled out. Compared with equally common non-associated chains, HLA-associated TCR beta chains in a later analysis were more clonally expanded and had lower generation probabilities. Only TCR beta chains were sequenced in this cohort, and the absence of alpha or paired-chain data limited detectable features. A later genetic analysis reported fewer N-insertions in productive TCRs among donors in an Asian-associated ancestry cluster than the approximately 700-donor mean. It was suggested by the authors that the approach could potentially be generalized to other disease states and immunological phenotypes. A later genetic analysis associated a missense DCLRE1C variant with V-gene and J-gene trimming of TCR beta chains, and an independent cohort replicated the association. A further reported finding was that TCR beta sequences accurately predicted the HLA-A and HLA-B alleles for most subjects in the first cohort.

The library relied on the immunoSEQ multiplex PCR assay. For the multiplex PCR, a mixture combining 60 forward primers for TCR Vbeta segments and 13 reverse primers for TCR Jbeta segments was used. Amplification of the CDR3 region of rearranged TCR beta genes was performed with a multiplex PCR assay on genomic DNA. On the Illumina HiSeq System, the amplified TCR beta libraries were sequenced as 87-base-pair reads. In the source study's methods: A later analysis tallied 75 million to 85 million unique TCR beta chains across the 610 or so repertoires, and around 10 million of those chains were shared by two or more donors. Raw reads were error-corrected and collapsed into unique sequences by a nearest-neighbor algorithm in which closely related sequences were merged to remove PCR and sequencing errors. Alignment of CDR3 sequences to IMGT reference sequences was used to assign V, D and J gene segments. For a sequence to be retained, a match of at least six nucleotides was required to both a V gene segment and a J gene segment. A rearrangement was called productive if the CDR3 had no stop codons and remained in frame with V and J, and every other rearrangement was called non-productive. CDR3 was defined by IMGT convention, running from the second conserved V-encoded cysteine to the conserved J-encoded phenylalanine. In an earlier analysis of around 640 of the donors, sequences lacking an unambiguous match to a single V gene segment were excluded. An earlier analysis of some 500 of the donors classified V segments as functional when productive rearrangements were above 56.7% and as segregating when the standard deviation between donors was above 5%. A statistical classification framework was developed to diagnose cytomegalovirus status using the catalog of TCR beta chain sequences. In a later analysis, TCR nucleotide sequences were compared against IMGT/GENE-DB human TR gene sequences so that V and J genes could be assigned. A later analysis assigned CDR3 sequences and most-parsimonious VDJ recombination scenarios with the TCRdist pipeline. A later analysis defined each TCR beta chain by its CDR3 amino acid sequence plus V-gene family, and excluded reads lacking a unique V-gene family. A later analysis removed nearly 600 highly shared, low-generation-probability nucleotide sequences to deal with suspected cross-contamination and a sequencing artifact. For each public chain, a later analysis derived a clonal expansion index from normalized ranks of inferred template counts within each repertoire. In a later analysis, generation probabilities were computed with a VDJ recombination model fitted to out-of-frame rearrangements, and the resulting probabilities were checked against IGoR. In a later analysis, TCR-TCR, TCR-HLA and TCR-CMV co-occurrence was scored with hypergeometric tests, and a repertoire-size bias correction was applied to TCR pairs. To estimate false discovery rates, a later analysis permuted the HLA or CMV assignments 20 times. A later analysis grouped co-occurring TCRs with DBSCAN, adding TCRdist sequence similarity when clustering within HLA-allele-positive subsets. Co-occurrence clustering excluded repertoires with fewer than 30,000 or more than 120,000 public chains, plus five with anomalous nucleotide sharing. This is the immuneACCESS table as TCRdb keeps it, with only in-frame sequences that have V and J called. A part of the clones is gone; compared with another copy, unresolved V genes explain less than half, and the rest is unexplained. The V and J calls and the clone size are those of that table, but D and trimming were determined from the DNA. Present in this sample are approximately 220,000 clones, over 60% of which were seen just once. The top ten hold 0.63% of the sample.

On this clone itself: Its binding antigen is unknown. No qualities accompany the bases; no much larger clone lies one base away. Other DNA sequences in the sample encode the same CDR3.

The source is a man aged 18 to 35 in good health and CMV-seronegative. The chain is assembled from TRBV2 and TRBJ1-5, and perhaps TRBD1 as D gene, on 5 matching bases. The sample comprised PBMCs. The DNA reads as follows: TGTGCCAGCAGTGACAGGGTCGGCAATCAGCCCCAGCATTTT. Translated, it gives CASSDRVGNQPQHF.